Below, 10 T cell receptor beta chains from the same sample are listed, as sequenced in a study of shared clonotypes between healthy human individuals. The naive CD8 population came from CD45RO-negative cells selected for CCR7, without terminally differentiated effector memory CD45RA+ cells. Repertoires were generated with immunoSEQ multiplex PCR, while TCRdb's copy carries only in-frame clones and drops some. The data hold more than 550,000 clones, with 92% observed a single time. The sample was naive CD8+ T cells sorted from blood. The source is a man aged 30 to 39 in good health.

CDR3 sequence reads: CSAPGVREAFF. CDR3 DNA sequence: TGCAGTGCTCCCGGGGTCCGTGAAGCTTTCTTT. V is TRBV20-1 and J is TRBJ1-1; D is ambiguous. The CDR3 extends over 11 amino acids. Per the germline V gene, CDR1 is DFQATT and CDR2 is SNEGSKA (reference sequence). Trimming took off 5 bases at V and 7 bases at J, with 11 bases between the two ends.

The chain has TRBV5-1 and TRBJ1-2; D possibly corresponds to TRBD1 (5 bases). V gave up 2 bases and J gave up 5 bases, with 16 bases separating them. CDR3 length: 15 amino acids. Germline CDR1 reads SGHRS; CDR2 reads YFSETQ. CDR3 protein: CASSLGDGSGYGYTF. The CDR3 bases are TGCGCCAGCAGCTTAGGGGACGGAAGCGGGTATGGCTACACCTTC.

The V gene is TRBV9, the J gene TRBJ1-4; no definite D call. The germline V gene encodes CDR1 SGDLS and CDR2 YYNGEE. The CDR3 contains 13 residues. The germline V and J ends were trimmed by 5 bases and 3 bases, with 8 bases remaining between them. The CDR3 nucleotides read TGTGCCAGCAGTACCGGGTCTAATGAAAAACTGTTTTTT. Encoded protein: CASSTGSNEKLFF.

This sequence joins TRBV5-4 and TRBJ1-2; D gene unclear. CDR3 length equals 15 residues. V was trimmed by 3 bases and J by 2 bases, leaving 14 bases between them. CDR1 is SGHNT, CDR2 YYREEE, per germline (reference sequence). Here the CDR3 reads CASSSLSETNYGYTF. Written as DNA, the CDR3 is TGTGCCAGCAGCTCCCTCTCGGAAACAAACTATGGCTACACCTTC. Full variable domain (rest looked up from reference TRBV5-4 and TRBJ1-2): ETGVTQSPTHLIKTRGQQVTLRCSSQSGHNTVSWYQQALGQGPQFIFQYYREEENGRGNFPPRFSGLQFPNYSSELNVNALELDDSALYLCASSSLSETNYGYTFGSGTRLTVV.

The CDR3 spells CASSLEAAGSDEQYF. As DNA, the CDR3 is TGCGCCAGCAGCTTGGAGGCCGCGGGAAGCGACGAGCAGTACTTC. This chain links TRBV5-1 with TRBJ2-7; a weak D match, TRBD2 (6 bases). Trimming shortened V by 0 bases and J by 5 bases, and 15 bases separated the two germline ends. Germline-derived CDR1 and CDR2 are SGHRS and YFSETQ. CDR3 length equals 15 residues.

The CDR3 DNA sequence: TGTGCCAGCAGCTCCGATACGAGGGGAACTAGCGGGAGCTCCTACAATGAGCAGTTCTTC. This translates into CASSSDTRGTSGSSYNEQFF. The chain recombines TRBV7-6 with TRBJ2-1, with TRBD2 identical over 11 bases. Germline V CDR1 and CDR2: SGHVS, FNYEAQ. V lost 4 bases and J lost 0; bases outside the gene matches: 14. The CDR3 consists of 20 residues.

In its sample, this clone was seen many times. The chain uses TRBV7-9 and TRBJ2-1; no definite D call. The V end lost 3 bases, the J end lost 3 bases, and 9 bases lay between the germline ends. The CDR3 consists of 14 residues. Germline-derived CDR1 and CDR2 are SEHNR and FQNEAQ (reference sequence). The CDR3 spells CASSFNHLYNEQFF. CDR3 sequence (DNA): TGTGCCAGCAGCTTCAATCACCTCTACAATGAGCAGTTCTTC.

The chain joins TRBV6-1 to TRBJ2-7, with TRBD2 identical over 9 bases. Germline assignment: CDR1 MNHNS and CDR2 SASEGT. The length of the CDR3 is 16 residues. The junction had 9 bases not matched to a gene; V was cut back by 1 base and J by 5 bases. The CDR3 reads CASSEVFSSGTDEQYF. The CDR3 DNA reads as TGTGCCAGCAGTGAAGTCTTTTCTAGCGGGACCGACGAGCAGTACTTC.

The chain carries TRBV11-2 and TRBJ2-7; no reliable D call. The CDR3 contains 12 residues. The germline CDR1 and CDR2 sequences are SGHAT and FQNNGV. Deletions cut 2 bases from V and 4 bases from J, with 6 bases between. The CDR3 coding sequence is TGTGCCAGCAGCTTACCACCTTACGAGCAGTACTTC. Its protein product is CASSLPPYEQYF.

This chain connects TRBV13 to TRBJ2-5; 8 bases line up with TRBD2. CDR1 is PRHDT, CDR2 FYEKMQ, per germline (reference sequence). J lost 4 bases, V lost 5 bases, and 9 bases had no gene match. CDR3 length equals 15 residues. The CDR3: CASSPLRGARETQYF. The DNA for the CDR3 is TGTGCCAGCAGCCCGCTGCGGGGGGCAAGAGAGACCCAGTACTTC.